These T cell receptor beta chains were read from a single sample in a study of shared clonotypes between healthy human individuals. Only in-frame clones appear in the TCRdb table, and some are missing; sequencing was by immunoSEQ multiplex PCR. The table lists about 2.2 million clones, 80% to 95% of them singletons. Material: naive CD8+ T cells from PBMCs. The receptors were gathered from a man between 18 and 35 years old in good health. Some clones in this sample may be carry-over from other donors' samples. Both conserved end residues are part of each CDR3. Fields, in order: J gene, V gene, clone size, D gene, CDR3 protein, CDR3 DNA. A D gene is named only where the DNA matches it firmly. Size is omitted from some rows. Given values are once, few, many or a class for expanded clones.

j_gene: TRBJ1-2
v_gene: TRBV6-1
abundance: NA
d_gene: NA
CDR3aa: CASSQETSWGGENYGYTF
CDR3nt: TGTGCCAGCAGTCAAGAAACTTCTTGGGGCGGAGAAAACTATGGCTACACCTTC

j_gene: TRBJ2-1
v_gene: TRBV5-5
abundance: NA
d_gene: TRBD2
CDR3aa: CASTSSGYNEQFF
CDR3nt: TGTGCCAGCACCTCTAGCGGGTACAATGAGCAGTTCTTC

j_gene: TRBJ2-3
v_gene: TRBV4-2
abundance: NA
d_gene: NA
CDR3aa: CASTPTAGTDTQYF
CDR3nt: TGTGCCAGCACCCCAACAGCGGGCACAGATACGCAGTATTTT

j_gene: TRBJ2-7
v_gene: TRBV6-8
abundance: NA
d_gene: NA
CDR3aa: CASSCRGRSSYEQYF
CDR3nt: TGTGCCAGCAGTTGCAGGGGACGGAGCTCCTACGAGCAGTACTTC

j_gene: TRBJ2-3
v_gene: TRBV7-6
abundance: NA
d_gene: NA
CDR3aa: CASSLATVASTDTQYF
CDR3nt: TGTGCCAGCAGCTTAGCTACGGTTGCTAGCACAGATACGCAGTATTTT

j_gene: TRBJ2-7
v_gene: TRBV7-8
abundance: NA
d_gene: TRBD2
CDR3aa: CASSFARLAGSYEQYF
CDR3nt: TGTGCCAGCAGCTTCGCCCGGCTAGCGGGGTCTTACGAGCAGTACTTC

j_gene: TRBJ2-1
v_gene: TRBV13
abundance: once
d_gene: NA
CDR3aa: CASSFPGLLYNEQFF
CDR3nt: TGTGCCAGCAGCTTTCCTGGACTCCTCTACAATGAGCAGTTCTTC

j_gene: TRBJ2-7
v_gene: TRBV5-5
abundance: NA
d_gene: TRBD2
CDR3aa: CASIGTSGPYEQYF
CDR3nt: TGTGCCAGCATAGGGACTAGCGGGCCCTACGAGCAGTACTTC

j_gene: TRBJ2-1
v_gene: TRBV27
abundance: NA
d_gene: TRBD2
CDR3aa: CASSLVVAGGDEQFF
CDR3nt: TGTGCCAGCAGTTTGGTGGTGGCGGGAGGCGATGAGCAGTTCTTC

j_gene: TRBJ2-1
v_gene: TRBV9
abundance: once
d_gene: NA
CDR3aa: CASSPQGVADPSYNEQFF
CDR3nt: TGTGCCAGCAGCCCCCAGGGGGTAGCGGACCCCTCCTACAATGAGCAGTTCTTC

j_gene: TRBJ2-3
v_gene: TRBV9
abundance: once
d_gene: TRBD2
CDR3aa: CASSVGGGGTPLDTQYF
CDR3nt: TGTGCCAGCAGCGTAGGTGGCGGGGGTACACCATTAGATACGCAGTATTTT

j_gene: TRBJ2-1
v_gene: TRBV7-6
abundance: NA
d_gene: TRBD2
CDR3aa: CASAGTSPYNEQFF
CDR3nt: TGTGCCAGCGCGGGGACTAGCCCCTACAATGAGCAGTTCTTC

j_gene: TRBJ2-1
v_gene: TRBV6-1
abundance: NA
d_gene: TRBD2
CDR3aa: CASQLAGPGNEQFF
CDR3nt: TGTGCCAGCCAACTAGCGGGGCCTGGCAATGAGCAGTTCTTC

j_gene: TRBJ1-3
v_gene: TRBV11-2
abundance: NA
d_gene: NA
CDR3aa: CASSSQYSGNTIYF
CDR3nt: TGTGCCAGCAGCTCCCAGTACTCTGGAAACACCATATATTTT

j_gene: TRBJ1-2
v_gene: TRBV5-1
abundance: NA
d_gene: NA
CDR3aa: CASSPGRLKNYGYTF
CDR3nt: TGCGCCAGCAGCCCTGGACGTCTGAAAAACTATGGCTACACCTTC

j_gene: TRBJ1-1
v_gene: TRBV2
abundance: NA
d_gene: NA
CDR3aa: CASRDRGRNEAFF
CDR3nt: TGTGCCAGCAGGGACAGAGGGAGGAATGAAGCTTTCTTT

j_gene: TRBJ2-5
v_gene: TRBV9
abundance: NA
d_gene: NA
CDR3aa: CASSVEAGVPQETQYF
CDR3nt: TGTGCCAGCAGCGTAGAGGCAGGGGTACCCCAAGAGACCCAGTACTTC

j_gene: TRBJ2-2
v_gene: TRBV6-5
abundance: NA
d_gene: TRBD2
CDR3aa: CASSYGLGNTGELFF
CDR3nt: TGTGCCAGCAGTTACGGACTAGGGAACACCGGGGAGCTGTTTTTT

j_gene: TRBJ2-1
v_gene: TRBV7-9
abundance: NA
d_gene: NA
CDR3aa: CASSSPGSHNEQFF
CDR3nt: TGTGCCAGCAGTTCCCCCGGGTCCCACAATGAGCAGTTCTTC

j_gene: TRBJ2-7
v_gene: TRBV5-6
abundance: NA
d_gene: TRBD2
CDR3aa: CASSSGLAEQYF
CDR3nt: TGTGCCAGCAGCTCTGGACTAGCCGAGCAGTACTTC